The clone carrying this TCR beta chain was detected only a few times. As yet, its antigen is unknown. Via MiXCR, TCRdb re-called the reads, giving one row per CDR3 protein. The sample lists 740,000 or so distinct CDR3 sequences, 35% occurring once. This entry belongs to a study of T cell repertoires in cytomegalovirus infection. In the study overall: Public TCR beta signatures marked donors with CMV infection and the matching HLA. Findings and limits, study-wide: Clonotypes of TCR beta that were HLA-C-restricted and CMV-specific dominated the ex vivo response. Cumulated frequencies of public TCR beta families served to identify carriers of CMV plus the relevant HLA.

The CDR3 runs 13 residues. Per germline, CDR1 SGHKS and CDR2 YYEKEE (reference sequence). Trimming shortened V by 1 base and J by 6 bases, and 7 bases separated the two germline ends. V gene TRBV5-5 combines with J gene TRBJ1-4, with unresolved D. The sample was PBMCs. This clonotype was sampled from a human donor in good health (CMV status not recorded). Some clones in this sample may be carry-over from other donors' samples. The CDR3 DNA is TGTGCCAGCAGCTTGTACGGCTATGAAAAACTGTTTTTT. Protein: CASSLYGYEKLFF.